The rows below give T cell receptor beta chains drawn from one sample of a study of PD-1 blockade in classical Hodgkin lymphoma. The data were produced by immunoSEQ multiplex PCR, yet TCRdb's version contains in-frame clones alone and is incomplete. This sample has 90,000 or so clones, with around 78% found just once. The material sequenced was peripheral blood mononuclear cells (PBMCs), taken before the fourth cycle of nivolumab. The receptor source for this set is a human donor with classical Hodgkin lymphoma. The CDR3 runs from the conserved cysteine through the conserved F or W. A D gene is named only where the DNA matches it firmly. Not all rows give a size; the values are once, few, many and, for expanded clones, a class.

NA	NA	TRBV7-9	TRBJ2-5	TGTGCCAGCAGCCCTAACAACCGGCAGGGGGGTGGTCGGACCCAGTACTTC	CASSPNNRQGGGRTQYF
few	NA	TRBV11-3	TRBJ2-2	TGTGCCAGCAGCTTAGAAAGGGAAACCGGGGAGCTGTTTTTT	CASSLERETGELFF
NA	TRBD1	TRBV5-5	TRBJ2-7	TGTGCCAGCAGCCTCCGGGACAGGGGTTCCTACGAGCAGTACTTC	CASSLRDRGSYEQYF
NA	TRBD1	TRBV9	TRBJ2-3	TGTGCCAGCAGCCCTAGTGAGGGGGCAACCAGCACAGATACGCAGTATTTT	CASSPSEGATSTDTQYF
NA	TRBD1	TRBV7-2	TRBJ1-5	TGTGCCAGCAGCCCCGGAGGCAGGGGGCAAGTTTTTCAGCCCCAGCATTTT	CASSPGGRGQVFQPQHF
once	NA	TRBV2	TRBJ2-1	TGTGCCAGCAGTCCGGGGGATGAGCAGTTCTTC	CASSPGDEQFF
few	NA	TRBV5-1	TRBJ2-1	TGCGCCAGCAGCTTACAGGGGAGGTTGGACTACAATGAGCAGTTCTTC	CASSLQGRLDYNEQFF
NA	TRBD1	TRBV5-1	TRBJ1-2	TGCGCCAGCAGCTCGGGGACAGGGGCTAACTATGGCTACACCTTC	CASSSGTGANYGYTF
NA	NA	TRBV7-3	TRBJ2-3	TGTGCCAGCAGCTTAGACCCCGTTAGCACAGATACGCAGTATTTT	CASSLDPVSTDTQYF
NA	TRBD1	TRBV6-4	TRBJ2-7	TGTGCCAGCACTGGACAGGCACCCTACGAGCAGTACTTC	CASTGQAPYEQYF
NA	TRBD1	TRBV5-1	TRBJ1-1	TGCGCCAGCAGTTCGGGACAGGGGGTTACGGAAGCTTTCTTT	CASSSGQGVTEAFF
NA	TRBD2	TRBV5-4	TRBJ2-3	TGTGCCAGCAGCTTAGGACTAGCGGGATCTGGTACAGATACGCAGTATTTT	CASSLGLAGSGTDTQYF
NA	TRBD1	TRBV5-4	TRBJ1-1	TGTGCCAGCAGCTTGATGGGACAGGAGACGAACACTGAAGCTTTCTTT	CASSLMGQETNTEAFF
NA	TRBD1	TRBV2	TRBJ1-2	TGTGCCAGCAGTGACGGCAGGCCAGGGGGTTATGGCTACACCTTC	CASSDGRPGGYGYTF
NA	TRBD1	TRBV10-3	TRBJ1-2	TGTGCCATCAGGGACAGGGAGGGCTATGGCTACACCTTC	CAIRDREGYGYTF
NA	TRBD1	TRBV6-6	TRBJ2-7	TGTGCCAGCATGGGGGACGGGACAGGGGACCACGAGCAGTACTTC	CASMGDGTGDHEQYF
few	NA	TRBV7-7	TRBJ1-5	TGTGCTAGCAGCCCCCCTTTCAGCAATCAGCCCCAGCATTTT	CASSPPFSNQPQHF
NA	NA	TRBV5-4	TRBJ2-3	TGTGCCAGCTGGGGGCTAGGGCGCCAGGGCACAGATACGCAGTATTTT	CASWGLGRQGTDTQYF
NA	NA	TRBV7-2	TRBJ2-3	TGTGCCAGCAGCTCCATGGGTGGGGCAGATACGCAGTATTTT	CASSSMGGADTQYF